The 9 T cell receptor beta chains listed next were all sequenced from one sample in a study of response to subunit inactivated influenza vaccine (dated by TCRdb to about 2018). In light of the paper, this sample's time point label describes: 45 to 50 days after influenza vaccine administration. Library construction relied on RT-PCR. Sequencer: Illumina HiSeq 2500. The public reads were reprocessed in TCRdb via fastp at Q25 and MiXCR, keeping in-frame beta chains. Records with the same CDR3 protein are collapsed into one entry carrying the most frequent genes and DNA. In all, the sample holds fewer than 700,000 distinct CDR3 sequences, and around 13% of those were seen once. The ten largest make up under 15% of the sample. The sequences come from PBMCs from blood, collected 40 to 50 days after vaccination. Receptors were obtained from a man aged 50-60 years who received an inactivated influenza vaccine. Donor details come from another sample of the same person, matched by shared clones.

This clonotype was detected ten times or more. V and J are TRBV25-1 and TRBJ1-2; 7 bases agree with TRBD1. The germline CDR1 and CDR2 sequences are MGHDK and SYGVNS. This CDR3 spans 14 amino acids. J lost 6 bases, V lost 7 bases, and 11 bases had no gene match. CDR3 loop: CASTASGTADGYTF. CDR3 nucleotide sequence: TGTGCCAGCACGGCCTCCGGGACAGCTGATGGCTACACCTTC.

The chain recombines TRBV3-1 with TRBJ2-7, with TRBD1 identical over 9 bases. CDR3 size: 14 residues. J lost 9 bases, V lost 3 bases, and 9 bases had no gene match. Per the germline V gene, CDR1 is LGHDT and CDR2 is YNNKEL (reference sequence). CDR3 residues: CASSHLDRGVGQYF. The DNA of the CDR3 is TGTGCCAGCAGCCACTTGGACAGGGGCGTCGGGCAGTACTTC.

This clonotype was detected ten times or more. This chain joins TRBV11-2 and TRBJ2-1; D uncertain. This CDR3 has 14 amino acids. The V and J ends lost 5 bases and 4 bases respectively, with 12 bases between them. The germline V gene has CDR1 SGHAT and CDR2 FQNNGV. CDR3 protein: CASSQWTAYNEQFF. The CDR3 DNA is TGTGCCAGCAGCCAGTGGACGGCGTACAATGAGCAGTTCTTC.

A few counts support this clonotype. CDR3 residues: CASSLGGMGNEQFF. CDR3 DNA sequence: TGTGCCAGCAGTTTAGGCGGTATGGGTAATGAGCAGTTCTTC. The chain links TRBV28 to TRBJ2-1; D uncertain. Germline V gene lookup returns CDR1 MDHEN and CDR2 SYDVKM. Trimming shortened V by 2 bases and J by 7 bases, and 12 bases separated the two germline ends. This CDR3 comprises 14 residues.

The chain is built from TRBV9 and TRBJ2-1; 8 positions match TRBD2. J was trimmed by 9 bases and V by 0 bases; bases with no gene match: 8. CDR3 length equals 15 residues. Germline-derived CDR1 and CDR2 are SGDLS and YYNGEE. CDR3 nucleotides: TGTGCCAGCAGCGTAGGGAGAGCGGGAGTAGGTGAGCAGTTCTTC. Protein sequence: CASSVGRAGVGEQFF.

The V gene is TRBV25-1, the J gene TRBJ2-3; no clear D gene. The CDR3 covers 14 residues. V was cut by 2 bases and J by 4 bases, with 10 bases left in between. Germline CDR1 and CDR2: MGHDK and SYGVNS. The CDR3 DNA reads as TGTGCCAGCAGTGAAAGTGGGGTGGCAGATACGCAGTATTTT. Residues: CASSESGVADTQYF.

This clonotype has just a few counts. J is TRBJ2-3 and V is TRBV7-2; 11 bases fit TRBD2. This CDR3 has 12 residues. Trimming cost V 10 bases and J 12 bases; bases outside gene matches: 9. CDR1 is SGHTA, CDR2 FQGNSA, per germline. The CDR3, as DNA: TGTGCCACAACTTTAGCGGGGGGGCCCCAGTATTTT. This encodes CATTLAGGPQYF.

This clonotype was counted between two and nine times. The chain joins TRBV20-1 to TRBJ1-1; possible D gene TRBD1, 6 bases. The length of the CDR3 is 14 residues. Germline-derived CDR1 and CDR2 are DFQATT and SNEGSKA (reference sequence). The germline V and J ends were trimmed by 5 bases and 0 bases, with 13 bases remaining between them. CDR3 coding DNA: TGCAGTGCTTCCCCGGACAGCATGAACACTGAAGCTTTCTTT. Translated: CSASPDSMNTEAFF.

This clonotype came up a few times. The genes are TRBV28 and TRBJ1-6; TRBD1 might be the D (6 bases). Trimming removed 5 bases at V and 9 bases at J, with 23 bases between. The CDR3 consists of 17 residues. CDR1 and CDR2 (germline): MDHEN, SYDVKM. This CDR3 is CASSPVNRARLGSPLHF. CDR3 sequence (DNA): TGTGCCAGCAGTCCCGTTAACAGGGCTCGTTTGGGTTCACCCCTCCACTTT.